This T cell receptor (beta chain) stems from a study of monozygotic twins with inflammatory bowel disease. Without any T cell sorting, total RNA was isolated from whole blood. As concerns this clonotype: Antigen: not known.

Study results and limitations: Those with IBD had lower TCRbeta diversity (inverse Simpson) than their healthy co-twins did.

Eight cDNA synthesis reactions were run for every sample. TCRdb reprocessed the 5' RACE reads, with one entry per CDR3 protein and no DNA. The listing records 90,000 to 110,000 distinct CDR3 sequences. The sequencing input was blood. This receptor was identified in a human donor with ulcerative colitis or Crohn's disease, or a healthy co-twin of an affected twin (not recorded which).

The CDR3 sequence: CASNPRRHASTDTQYF. This chain joins TRBV27 and TRBJ2-3; lacking DNA, the TRBD2 call made by TCRdb goes unchecked. Per germline, CDR1 MNHEY and CDR2 SMNVEV (reference sequence). CDR3 length: 16 residues.